These T cell receptor beta chains were read from a single sample in a study of cytomegalovirus exposure and HLA in healthy donors. Data came from immunoSEQ multiplex PCR; TCRdb stores just in-frame clones and leaves some out. The table records tens of thousands of clones, approximately 90% of them present only once. Sequencing was done on a sample of PBMCs. The receptors were sampled from a woman younger than 45 in good health and CMV-seropositive. The CDR3 runs from the conserved cysteine through the conserved F or W. A D gene is named only where the DNA matches it firmly. Clone sizes are given selectively: once, few, many, or a class where the clone is expanded.

j_call	v_call	clone_size	cdr3_length	d_call	cdr3_nt	cdr3_aa
TRBJ1-1	TRBV5-1	few	13	-	TGCGCCAGCAGCGACTTTCAGGGTACTGAAGCTTTCTTT	CASSDFQGTEAFF
TRBJ2-3	TRBV28	-	16	TRBD1	TGTGCCAGCAGCGCCGGACGGGGGACAGGGTCCGATACGCAGTATTTT	CASSAGRGTGSDTQYF
TRBJ2-7	TRBV29-1	once	13	-	TGCAGCGTTGTGTTGAGCGGCAATTACGAGCAGTACTTC	CSVVLSGNYEQYF
TRBJ2-3	TRBV18	-	14	-	TGTGCCAGCTCAGGGACAACTAGCACAGATACGCAGTATTTT	CASSGTTSTDTQYF
TRBJ2-7	TRBV6-5	-	12	-	TGTGCCAGCAGCTCCCTCGGTTGGGAGCAGTACTTC	CASSSLGWEQYF
TRBJ1-4	TRBV28	-	15	TRBD1	TGTGCCAGCAGTGCCGGGACAGGGCCCCATGAAAAACTGTTTTTT	CASSAGTGPHEKLFF
TRBJ1-1	TRBV7-6	-	14	-	TGTGCCAGCAGCTTAGATAAGGGGTACACTGAAGCTTTCTTT	CASSLDKGYTEAFF
TRBJ2-5	TRBV5-5	-	15	TRBD1	TGTGCCAGCAGCTTGCCGTACAGGGGTGATGAGACCCAGTACTTC	CASSLPYRGDETQYF
TRBJ1-3	TRBV21-1	-	16	-	TGTGCCAGCAGCAGACCAGGGATTAGCTCTGGAAACACCATATATTTT	CASSRPGISSGNTIYF
TRBJ1-1	TRBV10-3	few	16	-	TGTGCCATCAGTGAGTCTGGACAACAATTGAACACTGAAGCTTTCTTT	CAISESGQQLNTEAFF
TRBJ1-1	TRBV4-2	-	18	-	TGTGCCAGCAGCCAAGATCGGCCTGACTTGAGGCCCAACACTGAAGCTTTCTTT	CASSQDRPDLRPNTEAFF
TRBJ2-7	TRBV2	-	14	TRBD2	TGTGCCAGCAGTAGGACTAGCGGGAGAGTAGAGCAGTACTTC	CASSRTSGRVEQYF
TRBJ1-1	TRBV5-1	-	15	-	TGCGCCAGCAGCTTTTCCGGGACACTGAACACTGAAGCTTTCTTT	CASSFSGTLNTEAFF
TRBJ1-4	TRBV29-1	once	13	TRBD1	TGCAGCGTGGGGACAGCGGCTAATGAAAAACTGTTTTTT	CSVGTAANEKLFF
TRBJ2-3	TRBV28	-	19	-	TGTGCCAGCAGTTTATGGGGAGAGATGGGCCGCCGGTCCGCAGATACGCAGTATTTT	CASSLWGEMGRRSADTQYF
TRBJ2-2	TRBV4-1	once	16	-	TGCGCCAGCAGCCCCAGCAGGGGAAGTGACACCGGGGAGCTGTTTTTT	CASSPSRGSDTGELFF
TRBJ2-6	TRBV6-5	-	15	TRBD1	TGTGCCAGCACTCTGACAGGGTCCGGGGCCAACGTCCTGACTTTC	CASTLTGSGANVLTF
TRBJ2-2	TRBV4-1	-	17	TRBD2	TGCGCCAGCAGCCAAGAACCGGGAGGGGCGAACACCGGGGAGCTGTTTTTT	CASSQEPGGANTGELFF
TRBJ1-2	TRBV6-6	-	13	-	TGTGCCAGCAGTTACAACAGGGAGGGGGGCTACACCTTC	CASSYNREGGYTF
TRBJ2-4	TRBV5-6	-	13	-	TGTGCCAGCAGCTTCAGGTATGAAAACATTCAGTACTTC	CASSFRYENIQYF
TRBJ1-6	TRBV19	-	14	-	TGTGCCAGTAGTCTCCCTTCGGCAGGGAGGCCCCTCCACTTT	CASSLPSAGRPLHF
TRBJ2-3	TRBV28	once	14	-	TGTGCCAGCAGTTCCCCCCCCGGTCTAGATACGCAGTATTTT	CASSSPPGLDTQYF
TRBJ1-2	TRBV5-6	-	13	-	TGTGCCAGCAACAAACAAAATTTCTATGGCTACACCTTC	CASNKQNFYGYTF
TRBJ1-2	TRBV10-3	-	14	-	TGTGCCATCAATGAGGACTTCCTTTTCTATGGCTACACCTTC	CAINEDFLFYGYTF
TRBJ2-1	TRBV9	-	15	TRBD2	TGTGCCAGCAGCGTAGGAAGCGGGAGCTACAATGAGCAGTTCTTC	CASSVGSGSYNEQFF
TRBJ1-1	TRBV4-1	-	15	TRBD1	TGCGCCAGCAGCCAGGAGGGACAGGTGGTAACTGAAGCTTTCTTT	CASSQEGQVVTEAFF
TRBJ1-5	TRBV7-9	-	15	-	TGTGCCAGCAGCCAATCCCAACAGAGCAATCAGCCCCAGCATTTT	CASSQSQQSNQPQHF
TRBJ2-7	TRBV5-4	-	15	TRBD2	TGTGCCAGCAGCGGAGGGACTAGCGGAGTCTACGAGCAGTACTTC	CASSGGTSGVYEQYF
TRBJ2-7	TRBV7-8	-	14	TRBD2	TGTGCCAGCAGCCTAGGACTAGTCTCCTACGAGCAGTACTTC	CASSLGLVSYEQYF
TRBJ2-7	TRBV5-1	-	14	TRBD2	TGCGCCAGCAGCTTCCGCGGGAGCACCTACGAGCAGTACTTC	CASSFRGSTYEQYF
TRBJ2-1	TRBV4-1	-	18	TRBD2	TGCGCCAGCAGCCTTAGCTATGCCGGGACTAGCGCATACAATGAGCAGTTCTTC	CASSLSYAGTSAYNEQFF
TRBJ2-3	TRBV18	-	13	-	TGTGCCAGCTCACCCCCGGGGACAGATACGCAGTATTTT	CASSPPGTDTQYF
TRBJ2-7	TRBV4-1	-	16	TRBD1	TGCGCCAGCAGCCAATTTCCCGGGACAGGGTTTTACGAGCAGTACTTC	CASSQFPGTGFYEQYF
TRBJ2-7	TRBV13	-	15	TRBD2	TGTGCCAGCGGTCCATCAGCGGGAATTTCCTACGAGCAGTACTTC	CASGPSAGISYEQYF
TRBJ1-3	TRBV9	-	15	-	TGTGCCAGCAGCTACGACAGTTCTGCTGGAAACACCATATATTTT	CASSYDSSAGNTIYF
TRBJ1-4	TRBV28	-	14	-	TGTGCCAGCAGCGTCCCGGGGGGGAATGAAAAACTGTTTTTT	CASSVPGGNEKLFF
TRBJ2-3	TRBV4-1	-	17	-	TGCGCCAGCAGCCAATACTTCCTCAGGGATATCACAGATACGCAGTATTTT	CASSQYFLRDITDTQYF
TRBJ2-6	TRBV7-2	few	14	-	TGTGCCAGCAGCTCTGGGGCCGGGGCCAACGTCCTGACTTTC	CASSSGAGANVLTF
TRBJ2-7	TRBV5-1	-	16	-	TGCGCCAGCAGCTTGGCCACCCGACAGGGAGGTTACGAGCAGTACTTC	CASSLATRQGGYEQYF
TRBJ2-2	TRBV7-7	once	14	-	TGTGCCAGCAGCGTCGGGGATGGGACCGGGGAGCTGTTTTTT	CASSVGDGTGELFF
TRBJ2-1	TRBV6-5	-	16	TRBD2	TGTGCCAGCAGTTACCAGGGACTAGCGAGAAACAATGAGCAGTTCTTC	CASSYQGLARNNEQFF
TRBJ2-7	TRBV14	-	17	-	TGTGCCAGCAGCCAAGTGGGTCGTCGGACAGCTGCCTACGAGCAGTACTTC	CASSQVGRRTAAYEQYF
TRBJ2-7	TRBV6-6	-	14	TRBD1	TGTGCCAGCATGGTAACCGGGACAGGGGGAGAGCAGTACTTC	CASMVTGTGGEQYF
TRBJ2-1	TRBV29-1	-	18	TRBD2	TGCAGCGTTGAAAGGGGACTAGCGGCCACCCTATCCTACAATGAGCAGTTCTTC	CSVERGLAATLSYNEQFF
TRBJ2-3	TRBV19	-	18	TRBD2	TGTGCCAGTAGTCCGGGACTAGCGGGAGGGCAGGGCACAGATACGCAGTATTTT	CASSPGLAGGQGTDTQYF
TRBJ2-5	TRBV15	-	12	-	TGTGCCACCAGCAGAGATCGGGAGACCCAGTACTTC	CATSRDRETQYF
TRBJ2-3	TRBV6-1	-	15	TRBD1	TGTGCCAGCAGGGGGGACAGGTTAAGCACAGATACGCAGTATTTT	CASRGDRLSTDTQYF
TRBJ1-4	TRBV9	-	16	-	TGTGCCAGCAGCGTAGCTACGGCAGGCCCTAATGAAAAACTGTTTTTT	CASSVATAGPNEKLFF
TRBJ2-2	TRBV4-1	-	16	-	TGTGCCAGCAGCCAAGCACTAGACCCCGGCACCGGGGAGCTGTTTTTT	CASSQALDPGTGELFF
TRBJ2-5	TRBV11-2	-	14	-	TGTGCCAGCAGCCCCCAGCCCAGGGGAGAGACCCAGTACTTC	CASSPQPRGETQYF
TRBJ1-2	TRBV6-5	once	14	TRBD1	TGTGCCAGCAGTGTAGACAGGGGGCTGAGTGGCTACACCTTC	CASSVDRGLSGYTF
TRBJ1-5	TRBV27	-	13	-	TGTGCCAGCAGTTTAGGGAGGCCTCAGCCCCAGCATTTT	CASSLGRPQPQHF
TRBJ1-1	TRBV6-5	-	14	-	TGTGCCACCCAGCCTTGGCAGGTCAACACTGAAGCTTTCTTT	CATQPWQVNTEAFF
TRBJ2-7	TRBV18	-	15	TRBD1	TGTGCCAGCTCACGGGGACAGAGTATCTCCTACGAGCAGTACTTC	CASSRGQSISYEQYF
TRBJ2-7	TRBV7-9	few	12	-	TGTGCCAGCAGCTTAGCGCACGAGACTCAGTACTTC	CASSLAHETQYF
TRBJ1-1	TRBV7-8	-	15	-	TGTGCCAGCAGCCCCACCGGGAAACTAGCCACTGAAGCTTTCTTT	CASSPTGKLATEAFF
TRBJ1-1	TRBV6-5	-	15	TRBD1	TGTGCCAGCAGCCAAGGCCCGACAGGGTCGCCTGAAGCTTTCTTT	CASSQGPTGSPEAFF
TRBJ2-3	TRBV7-9	-	15	TRBD2	TGTGCCAGCAGCTTAGGCGGGAGTAGTGGAGATACGCAGTATTTT	CASSLGGSSGDTQYF
TRBJ2-7	TRBV6-5	-	12	-	TGTGCCAGCAGCGCTAGACGGTCCGAGCAGTACTTC	CASSARRSEQYF
TRBJ2-3	TRBV4-1	-	17	TRBD2	TGCGCCAGCAGCCAAACGGGACTAGCGGGAGTAACAGATACGCAGTATTTT	CASSQTGLAGVTDTQYF